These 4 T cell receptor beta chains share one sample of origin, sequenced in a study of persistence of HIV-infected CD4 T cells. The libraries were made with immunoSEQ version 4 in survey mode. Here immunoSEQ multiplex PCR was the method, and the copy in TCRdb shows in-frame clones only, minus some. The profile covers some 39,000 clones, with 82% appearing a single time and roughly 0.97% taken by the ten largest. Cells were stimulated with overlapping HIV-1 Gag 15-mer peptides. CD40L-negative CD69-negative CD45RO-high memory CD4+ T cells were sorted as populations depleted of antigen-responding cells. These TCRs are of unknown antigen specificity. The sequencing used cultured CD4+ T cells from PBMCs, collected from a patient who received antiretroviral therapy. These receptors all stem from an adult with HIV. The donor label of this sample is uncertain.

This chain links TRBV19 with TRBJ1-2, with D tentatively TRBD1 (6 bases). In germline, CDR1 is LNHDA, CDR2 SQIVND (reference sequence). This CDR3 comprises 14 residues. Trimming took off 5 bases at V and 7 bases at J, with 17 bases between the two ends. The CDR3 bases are TGTGCCAGTAGTGCCGTACAGGGTTCCCCTGGCTACACCTTC. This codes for CASSAVQGSPGYTF.

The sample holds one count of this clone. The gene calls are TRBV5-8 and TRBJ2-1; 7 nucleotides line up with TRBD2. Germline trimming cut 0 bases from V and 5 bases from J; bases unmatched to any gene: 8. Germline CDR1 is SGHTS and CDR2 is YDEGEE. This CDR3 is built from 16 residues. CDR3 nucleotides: TGTGCCAGCAGCTTGGAGGGTCTAGCGGATAACAATGAGCAGTTCTTC. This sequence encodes CASSLEGLADNNEQFF.

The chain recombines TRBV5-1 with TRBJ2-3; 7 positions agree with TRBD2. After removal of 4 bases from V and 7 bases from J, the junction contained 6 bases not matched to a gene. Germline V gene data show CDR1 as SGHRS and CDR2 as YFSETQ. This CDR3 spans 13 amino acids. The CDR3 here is CASSREGSHTQYF. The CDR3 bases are TGCGCCAGCAGCAGGGAGGGATCTCATACGCAGTATTTT.

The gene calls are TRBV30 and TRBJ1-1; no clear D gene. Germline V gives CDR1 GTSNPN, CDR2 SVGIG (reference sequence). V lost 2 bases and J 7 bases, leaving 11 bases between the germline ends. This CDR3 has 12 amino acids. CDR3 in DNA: TGTGCCTGGAGTTCCCAGGTGGTTGAAGCTTTCTTT. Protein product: CAWSSQVVEAFF.